This T cell receptor beta chain is from a study of T cell repertoires in cytomegalovirus infection. Study-wide results and caveats: HLA-C-restricted, CMV-specific TCR beta clonotypes were dominant ex vivo.

TCRdb independently ran MiXCR on the reads; one entry per CDR3 protein. The sample lists around 260,000 distinct CDR3 sequences, 20% to 30% occurring once. As concerns this clonotype: What it binds is unknown.

This CDR3 contains 15 residues. Trimming shortened V by 2 bases and J by 4 bases, and 14 bases separated the two germline ends. Germline-derived CDR1 and CDR2 are SGHTA and FQGNSA. The rearrangement joins TRBV7-2 to TRBJ2-5; a weak D match, TRBD1 (8 bases). Sequenced input: PBMCs. This receptor was identified in a human donor in good health (CMV status not recorded). Some clones in this sample may be carry-over from other donors' samples. CDR3 sequence reads: CASSLTGGGGETQYF. DNA of the CDR3: TGTGCCAGCAGCTTAACAGGGGGGGGAGGAGAGACCCAGTACTTC.